The 4 T cell receptor beta chains presented below share a single source sample, sequenced in a study of human T cells and chemical hapten exposure (dated by TCRdb to the early 2020s). Read against the paper, the sample's time point label means: patch test 3, about 24 weeks after DPC sensitization. The treatment or condition tag for this specimen amounts to: therapeutic diphenylcyclopropenone sensitization with weekly scalp DPC. Library prep was done by RACE. Sequencing was carried out with a NextSeq 500. TCRdb's own reprocessing of the public reads used fastp at Q25 and MiXCR and kept productive beta chains. Every CDR3 protein is listed once, alongside the most common genes and DNA of its rows. In all, the sample holds about 71,000 distinct CDR3 sequences, and roughly 11% of those were seen once. Roughly 1.4% of the sample is taken by the ten largest. The specimen was whole blood, collected in connection with sensitization to the hapten diphenylcyclopropenone (DPC). Every receptor here comes from a woman aged 45-59 years with alopecia areata. Some clones in this sample may be carry-over from other donors' samples.

The rearrangement joins TRBV7-9 to TRBJ1-4; D gene unclear. V lost 3 bases to trimming and J lost 1 base, with 9 bases between them. Looked up from germline, CDR1 is SEHNR and CDR2 is FQNEAQ (reference sequence). CDR3 length equals 15 residues. The CDR3 reads CASSFQEGTNEKLFF. The DNA for the CDR3 is TGTGCCAGCAGCTTTCAGGAGGGAACTAATGAAAAACTGTTTTTT. Full variable domain (outside the CDR3, taken from reference TRBV7-9 and TRBJ1-4): DTGVSQNPRHKITKRGQNVTFRCDPISEHNRLYWYRQTLGQGPEFLTYFQNEAQLEKSRLLSDRFSAERPKGSFSTLEIQRTEQGDSAMYLCASSFQEGTNEKLFFGSGTQLSVL.

This clonotype turned up a few times. The V and J genes are TRBV3-1 and TRBJ1-1; D remains ambiguous. CDR1 and CDR2 (germline): LGHDT, YNNKEL (reference sequence). Trimming took off 2 bases at V and 4 bases at J, with 8 bases between the two ends. CDR3 size: 13 residues. As DNA, the CDR3 is TGTGCCAGCAGCCAAATGGGTATCACTGAAGCTTTCTTT. Translated, it gives CASSQMGITEAFF.

This rearrangement joins TRBV6-5 to TRBJ1-1; maybe TRBD1 (5 bases). The CDR3 sequence is 16 residues long. The germline CDR1 and CDR2 sequences are MNHEY and SVGAGI. V gave up 0 bases and J gave up 5 bases, with 16 bases separating them. CDR3 loop: CASSYSIVASGTEAFF. CDR3 bases: TGTGCCAGCAGTTACTCGATTGTCGCGTCAGGGACTGAAGCTTTCTTT.

This clonotype was picked up a small number of times. The V call is TRBV2, the J call TRBJ1-2, with D perhaps matching TRBD1 (6 bases). Per germline, CDR1 SNHLY and CDR2 FYNNEI. The V end was cut by 4 bases, the J end by 1 base, with 10 bases between. CDR3 length equals 14 residues. CDR3 sequence (DNA): TGTGCCAGCAGTGGACAGGCACTTAACTATGGCTACACCTTC. It is translated as CASSGQALNYGYTF. The complete variable domain, with remaining parts taken from reference TRBV2 and TRBJ1-2, reads EPEVTQTPSHQVTQMGQEVILRCVPISNHLYFYWYRQILGQKVEFLVSFYNNEISEKSEIFDDQFSVERPDGSNFTLKIRSTKLEDSAMYFCASSGQALNYGYTFGSGTRLTVV.